This T cell receptor beta chain emerged from a study of CD8 T cells in Susac syndrome. The CDR3 has 15 residues. Germline trimming cut 5 bases from V and 0 bases from J; bases unmatched to any gene: 5. Germline assignment: CDR1 DFQATT and CDR2 SNEGSKA (reference sequence). About 0.5 to 1 ug RNA was reverse transcribed with random hexamers. TCRdb redid the calling of the immunoSEQ multiplex PCR reads with MiXCR, one entry per CDR3 protein. The table has 150,000 to 200,000 distinct CDR3 sequences, approximately 94% seen once. Sequencing targeted TCR beta in blood CD8+ and CD4+ T cells. The chain uses TRBV20-1 and TRBJ2-3, with 10 bases that match TRBD2. The sequence was obtained from a human donor in good health. The sample was CD4+ T cells from PBMCs. CDR3 nucleotides: TGCAGTGCTTCCACTAGCGGGGCTAGCACAGATACGCAGTATTTT. Protein sequence: CSASTSGASTDTQYF.